These T cell receptor beta chains were read from a single sample in a study of human T cells and chemical hapten exposure. Via MiXCR, TCRdb re-called the RACE reads, giving one row per CDR3 protein. The sample records about 58,000 distinct CDR3 sequences, roughly 12% being singletons. The starting material was whole blood, obtained in connection with sensitization to the hapten diphenylcyclopropenone (DPC). The origin of the receptors is a man younger than 45 with alopecia areata. Some clones in this sample may be carry-over from other donors' samples. The conserved cysteine and the conserved F or W are not part of the CDR3 here. Each record gives: D gene, V gene, J gene, CDR3 protein. The D gene is left open where the match is weak.

>.|TRBV7-3|TRBJ1-1
ASSSHGGGQTEAF
>.|TRBV7-8|TRBJ2-1
ASSSHYSTMKQF
>.|TRBV12-3/TRBV12-4|TRBJ1-2
ASDDLGRFDYGYT
>.|TRBV3-1|TRBJ1-1
ASSRRNMNTEAF
>.|TRBV6-1|TRBJ2-7
ASCPKHFSYEQY
>.|TRBV27|TRBJ1-2
ASRMAGYGGYT
>.|TRBV6-6|TRBJ2-7
ASSYSVAGASGRLYEQY
>.|TRBV10-3|TRBJ2-7
AIRADRNEQY
>TRBD1|TRBV6-6|TRBJ1-2
ASSYFAEGQDYGYT
>.|TRBV20-1|TRBJ2-2
SARESSGLTGELF
>.|TRBV7-9|TRBJ1-1
ASSPGTAEAF
>.|TRBV7-3|TRBJ2-2
ASSITNTGELF
>TRBD1|TRBV6-6|TRBJ1-2
ASRDRGDYVYGYT
>.|TRBV19|TRBJ1-5
ASSYVSFDTQVNQPQH
>.|TRBV10-3|TRBJ2-7
AISESLGPYEQY
>TRBD1|TRBV5-1|TRBJ2-2
ASSLTGGNTGELF